Listed here is a single T cell receptor beta chain. This clonotype was observed a few times. Its cognate antigen has yet to be identified. There are no base qualities to consult, and no much larger clone falls within one base. This specimen comes from a study of T-cell memory formation after mild COVID-19 (dated by TCRdb to the early 2020s). Broadly, across the study: TCR sequence clusters from the two donors were found to be largely donor specific. In a couple of donors, T-cell clones that expanded and contracted after mild COVID-19 were followed by sequencing TCRalpha and TCRbeta repertoires longitudinally. The cohort was made up of two young adult volunteers, one female and one male, who were previously healthy. The investigation overall reported the following: Some responding clones were detected in pre-infection memory, suggesting pre-existing cross-reactive memory T cells joined the SARS-CoV-2 response. The study covered only two mild cases, and larger cohorts including severe cases with pre-infection samples were considered necessary. Contracting CD4+ clones appeared mostly in the CM and EM memory subsets, whereas CD8+ clones were enriched in EMRA. The second-wave clones that peaked on day 37 were not confirmed to be SARS-CoV-2 specific. From day 15 to 85, contracting clones showed balanced CD4/CD8 phenotypes, whereas a second wave of clones that expanded from day 15 to 37 leaned towards CD4+.

Ficoll-Paque density gradient centrifugation was used to isolate PBMCs. For sequencing, an Illumina NovaSeq 6000 was employed. Using 5'RACE with constant-segment primers, TCRalpha and TCRbeta cDNA libraries were constructed, with sample barcodes and unique molecular identifiers added in the process. Trizol reagent was used to extract RNA from every sample. The libraries were amplified in two PCR steps, and the second step added a second sample barcode and Illumina TruSeq adapters. Sequencing of the libraries was done on an Illumina NovaSeq, producing 2 x 150 bp paired-end reads. Under the source paper's analysis protocol: The reads were demultiplexed and collapsed into UMI-guided consensus sequences using migec v1.2.7. With mixcr v2.1.11, UMI consensuses were aligned to TRA and TRB V and J templates and assembled into clonotypes. A clonotype was counted as expanded or contracted only when both edgeR and NoisET called the clonotype significant, with the noise models trained on biological replicates. For edgeR calls, the thresholds were a false discovery rate-adjusted p below 0.01 and a log2 fold-change of 1. As an exploratory analysis of dynamics, max-normalized trajectories of the 1000 most abundant clonotypes were examined by PCA with hierarchical clustering. Separately sequenced CD4+ and CD8+ repertoires were used to assign a CD4 or CD8 phenotype to each responding clone. TCRdb trimmed the raw reads at Q25, called clones with MiXCR and kept productive beta chains. Merged by CDR3 protein, the rows form single entries marked with the most common genes and DNA. The V and J calls shown here were made by TCRdb, not taken from the authors' results. This sample has about 410,000 distinct CDR3 sequences in its table, and roughly 18% of those were observed once. Roughly 21% of the sample belongs to the ten largest clones.

CDR1 MNHNY and CDR2 SVGAGI are derived from the germline V gene (reference sequence). The CDR3 sequence holds 12 residues, the cysteine and phenylalanine included. Only the CDR3 part of the read is kept: 36 bases, read in frame from the first base. Trimming removed 6 bases from V and 2 bases from J, leaving 6 bases between the germline ends. Sequences were obtained from PBMCs or a T cell subset sorted from them (not recorded which). The chain was built from TRBV6-6 and TRBJ2-3, with the D gene too uncertain to name. The clonotype originates from a man aged 18 to 29 who had mild COVID-19 (a few samples of this study predate the infection). The sample titles of this study are shuffled in the database, so cell type and time point are left out; the donor was told from shared clones. The DNA reads TGTGCCAGCAGCGGACCCACAGATACGCAGTATTTT. The encoded protein is CASSGPTDTQYF.